The 25 T cell receptor beta chains presented below share a single source sample, sequenced in a study of T cells after yellow fever vaccination. TCRdb ran MiXCR on the 5' RACE reads and lists one entry per CDR3 protein. The sample includes 100,000 to 150,000 distinct CDR3 sequences, almost 9% seen only once; the top ten take 30% to 40%. The specimen was CD8+ T cells sorted from PBMCs, collected on the day of the yellow fever booster vaccination. The origin of the receptors is a man aged 18-30 years who received the YFV17D yellow fever vaccine.

This clonotype was detected only a few times. The chain joins TRBV19 to TRBJ1-5; the D is unclear. Per the germline V gene, CDR1 is LNHDA and CDR2 is SQIVND (reference sequence). This CDR3 region has 14 residues. Trimming pared 7 bases from V and 0 bases from J, leaving 10 bases between. Here the CDR3 reads CASIGPYSNQPQHF. The DNA for the CDR3 is TGTGCCAGTATAGGGCCGTATAGCAATCAGCCCCAGCATTTT. Full variable domain (outside the CDR3, taken from reference TRBV19 and TRBJ1-5): DGGITQSPKYLFRKEGQNVTLSCEQNLNHDAMYWYRQDPGQGLRLIYYSQIVNDFQKGDIAEGYSVSREKKESFPLTVTSAQKNPTAFYLCASIGPYSNQPQHFGDGTRLSIL.

This clonotype was observed a few times. V is TRBV4-1 and J is TRBJ2-7; TRBD1 matches 8 bases. The CDR3 is 13 amino acids. Germline CDR1 and CDR2: MGHRA and YSYEKL. Germline trimming cut 10 bases from V and 4 bases from J; bases unmatched to any gene: 9. The DNA of the CDR3 is TGCGCCACCTCGGACAGGGATCGGTACGAGCAGTACTTC. It is translated as CATSDRDRYEQYF.

This clonotype was found a few times. The rearrangement joins TRBV27 to TRBJ2-7; D not certain. The germline V and J ends were trimmed by 6 bases and 7 bases, with 13 bases remaining between them. The CDR3 loop spans 12 amino acids. CDR1 and CDR2 from the germline V gene are MNHEY and SMNVEV (reference sequence). The CDR3 spells CASSHRGGEQYF. The CDR3 DNA follows: TGTGCCAGCAGCCATCGCGGTGGGGAGCAGTACTTC.

The chain uses TRBV29-1 and TRBJ2-2; unclear D gene. The CDR3 has 14 amino acids. The V gene lost 1 base and the J gene lost 1 base, with 7 bases spanning the gap. CDR1 is SQVTM, CDR2 ANQGSEA, per germline. CDR3 coding DNA: TGCAGCGTTGAAGGCAGGATGAACACCGGGGAGCTGTTTTTT. This codes for CSVEGRMNTGELFF.

CDR3 nucleotides: TGCGCCAGCAGACGACTTAGCGGGGGGGTCAACGAGCAGTACTTC. Translation gives CASRRLSGGVNEQYF. This chain joins TRBV5-1 and TRBJ2-7; 11 nucleotides agree with TRBD2. CDR1 and CDR2 from the germline V gene are SGHRS and YFSETQ. The CDR3 loop spans 15 amino acids. J was trimmed by 5 bases and V by 5 bases; bases with no gene match: 9.

J is TRBJ2-3 and V is TRBV4-3; no definite D call. Trimming pared 2 bases from V and 10 bases from J, leaving 13 bases between. The CDR3 sequence is 13 residues long. Germline V gene lookup returns CDR1 LGHNA and CDR2 YSLEER. For the CDR3, the DNA is TGCGCCAGCAGCCAAAGGAGTCTAGAGCCGCAGTATTTT. The encoded protein is CASSQRSLEPQYF.

This clonotype has at least ten counts. The rearrangement links TRBV6-2 or TRBV6-3 to TRBJ2-7, with TRBD1 matching 8 bases. Germline V lookup: CDR1 MNHEY, CDR2 SVGEGT. CDR3 length: 14 amino acids. V dropped 7 bases and J dropped 5; count of bases not matched to a gene: 10. The CDR3 sequence: CASIPEQGDNEQYF. Written as DNA, the CDR3 is TGTGCCAGCATACCCGAACAGGGGGATAACGAGCAGTACTTC.

This clonotype has at least ten counts. V gene TRBV29-1 combines with J gene TRBJ2-5; TRBD2 agrees at 9 bases. Germline CDR1 and CDR2: SQVTM and ANQGSEA. The CDR3 has 15 residues. V dropped 2 bases and J dropped 4; count of bases not matched to a gene: 8. CDR3 protein: CSVEQAGGRRETQYF. The CDR3 region has the DNA TGCAGCGTTGAACAAGCGGGGGGCCGTCGAGAGACCCAGTACTTC.

J is TRBJ1-2 and V is TRBV19, with unresolved D. Trimming shortened V by 5 bases and J by 8 bases, and 9 bases separated the two germline ends. Germline loops: CDR1 LNHDA, CDR2 SQIVND (reference sequence). This CDR3 has 11 amino acids. CDR3 region: CASSDGNGYTF. CDR3 sequence (DNA): TGTGCCAGTAGTGACGGTAACGGCTACACCTTC.

This chain connects TRBV20-1 to TRBJ2-7, with D perhaps given as TRBD1 or TRBD2 (5 bases each). Germline V gives CDR1 DFQATT, CDR2 SNEGSKA (reference sequence). The V gene lost 3 bases and the J gene lost 2 bases, with 17 bases spanning the gap. The CDR3 spans 15 residues. CDR3 sequence reads: CSASLPRDGPYEQYF. As DNA, the CDR3 is TGCAGTGCTAGCCTCCCCCGGGACGGACCCTACGAGCAGTACTTC.

The chain joins TRBV4-1 to TRBJ2-7; D gene unclear. The V gene's germline CDR1 is MGHRA and CDR2 YSYEKL. This CDR3 has 13 amino acids. Trimming left V 1 base short and J 3 bases short, with 7 bases between. This chain's CDR3 is CASSQAKDYEQYF. The CDR3, as DNA: TGCGCCAGCAGCCAAGCCAAGGACTACGAGCAGTACTTC.

The chain couples TRBV5-1 to TRBJ1-6; maybe TRBD1 (5 bases). The CDR3 is made up of 15 amino acids. The germline V gene encodes CDR1 SGHRS and CDR2 YFSETQ. V gave up 0 bases and J gave up 8 bases, with 12 bases separating them. The CDR3 protein is CASSLARGLDSPLHF. The CDR3 coding sequence is TGCGCCAGCAGCTTGGCAAGGGGCTTGGATTCACCCCTCCACTTT.

This clonotype was counted only a few times. V gene TRBV4-3 combines with J gene TRBJ2-7; D perhaps matches TRBD1 (6 bases). The CDR3 runs 17 residues. V was clipped by 0 bases and J by 3 bases, with 18 bases between them. CDR1 LGHNA and CDR2 YSLEER come from the germline V gene. CDR3 sequence (DNA): TGCGCCAGCAGCCAAGATACTGACAGGCAAGGTCGCTACGAGCAGTACTTC. Translation gives CASSQDTDRQGRYEQYF.

The table lists this clonotype with many counts. The CDR3 reads CSAAGGSTYSTDTQYF. CDR3 in DNA: TGCAGTGCTGCCGGGGGCTCGACATATAGCACAGATACGCAGTATTTT. This chain uses TRBV20-1 with TRBJ2-3; D may be TRBD1 or TRBD2 (6 bases each). The CDR3 is made up of 16 amino acids. Germline lookup yields CDR1 DFQATT and CDR2 SNEGSKA (reference sequence). The germline V and J ends were trimmed by 5 bases and 0 bases, with 18 bases remaining between them.

This clonotype was recorded a few times. The DNA for the CDR3 is TGTGCCAGCAGCCTAGGGGGGACTAATGAAAAACTGTTTTTT. It codes for CASSLGGTNEKLFF. The rearrangement joins TRBV7-9 to TRBJ1-4; D is possibly TRBD1 (6 bases). The CDR3 consists of 14 residues. V was cut by 5 bases and J by 2 bases, with 9 bases left in between. Looked up from germline, CDR1 is SEHNR and CDR2 is FQNEAQ (reference sequence). The full variable domain, rest sourced from reference TRBV7-9 and TRBJ1-4, is DTGVSQNPRHKITKRGQNVTFRCDPISEHNRLYWYRQTLGQGPEFLTYFQNEAQLEKSRLLSDRFSAERPKGSFSTLEIQRTEQGDSAMYLCASSLGGTNEKLFFGSGTQLSVL.

This clonotype appeared a few times. The chain combines TRBV6-2 or TRBV6-3 with TRBJ2-7, with 10 bases lining up with TRBD2. The length of the CDR3 is 15 residues. Trimming at V came to 4 bases and at J to 2 bases, leaving 5 bases not matched to a gene. Per germline, CDR1 MNHEY and CDR2 SVGEGT. CDR3 in amino acids: CASSSGLAEAYEQYF. The CDR3 nucleotides are TGTGCCAGCAGTTCCGGACTAGCGGAGGCCTACGAGCAGTACTTC.

Many counts were recorded for this clonotype. The chain combines TRBV4-3 with TRBJ2-3, with 13 bases identical to TRBD2. Trimming at V came to 4 bases and at J to 4 bases, leaving 5 bases not matched to a gene. CDR1 is LGHNA, CDR2 YSLEER, per germline. This CDR3 region has 16 residues. The CDR3 reads CASSLSLAGGPDTQYF. DNA of the CDR3: TGCGCCAGCAGCCTATCACTAGCGGGGGGGCCAGATACGCAGTATTTT.

The J gene is TRBJ2-4, the V gene TRBV3-1; D is ambiguous. Germline CDR1 LGHDT, CDR2 YNNKEL (reference sequence). The CDR3 is 14 amino acids. Trimming removed 1 base from V and 8 bases from J, with 12 bases in between. The CDR3 is CASSQVAAADIQYF. The CDR3 DNA is TGTGCCAGCAGCCAAGTCGCGGCTGCAGACATTCAGTACTTC.

There are a few counts of this clonotype. In DNA form, the CDR3 reads TGTGCCAGCAGTCACCCCCGGGACGGAAGCCAAGAGACCCAGTACTTC. It codes for CASSHPRDGSQETQYF. The chain recombines TRBV12-3 or TRBV12-4 with TRBJ2-5, with D perhaps matching TRBD1 or TRBD2 (5 bases each). Trimming shortened V by 5 bases and J by 1 base, and 17 bases separated the two germline ends. CDR3 length: 16 residues.

This clonotype was found many times. The rearrangement links TRBV12-3 or TRBV12-4 to TRBJ2-3; a weak D match, TRBD2 (7 bases). The CDR3 consists of 15 residues. V lost 1 base, J lost 10 bases, and 18 bases lay in between. The CDR3 is CASSLGGGSSLAQYF. Written as DNA, the CDR3 is TGTGCCAGCAGTTTAGGCGGGGGCTCTTCCCTAGCGCAGTATTTT.

This clonotype has just a few counts. The J gene is TRBJ2-1, the V gene TRBV6-2 or TRBV6-3, with 13 nucleotides matching TRBD2. Germline CDR1 and CDR2: MNHEY and SVGEGT. The CDR3 totals 16 residues. The V segment lost 6 bases and the J segment 7 bases; nucleotides outside the gene matches: 9. The CDR3, as DNA: TGTGCCAGCAGCCAACTAGCGGGGGGGTTCTTGAATGAGCAGTTCTTC. Encoded protein: CASSQLAGGFLNEQFF.

This clonotype was seen many times. J is TRBJ2-3 and V is TRBV4-1, with 9 bases lining up with TRBD2. Germline V gene data show CDR1 as MGHRA and CDR2 as YSYEKL. Trimming removed 9 bases from V and 6 bases from J; junction bases left unmatched: 25. CDR3 length: 19 residues. CDR3 sequence reads: CASTWVAGDLRAVPDTQYF. In DNA, the CDR3 is TGCGCCAGTACGTGGGTAGCGGGGGATTTGAGGGCGGTACCGGATACGCAGTATTTT.

There are many counts of this clonotype. This chain joins TRBV5-1 and TRBJ1-1; 7 nucleotides agree with TRBD1. Per germline, CDR1 SGHRS and CDR2 YFSETQ. CDR3 length: 18 amino acids. Trimming took 4 bases from V and 0 from J; bases not matched to a gene: 15. DNA for the CDR3: TGCGCCAGCAGCCCGCTCGGGACAGCGGGAACAATGAACACTGAAGCTTTCTTT. Its translation is CASSPLGTAGTMNTEAFF.

In its sample, this clonotype was seen a few times. This rearrangement joins TRBV29-1 to TRBJ2-7; D is undetermined. The germline V gene encodes CDR1 SQVTM and CDR2 ANQGSEA. Trimming took off 5 bases at V and 0 bases at J, with 5 bases between the two ends. The CDR3 has 11 residues. CDR3 protein: CSVTASYEQYF. Written as DNA, the CDR3 is TGCAGCGTTACGGCCTCCTACGAGCAGTACTTC.

This clonotype was observed a handful of times. CDR3 region: CASMGHPTDTQYF. CDR3 sequence (DNA): TGTGCCAGCATGGGACATCCCACAGATACGCAGTATTTT. This sequence joins TRBV11-1 and TRBJ2-3; the D gene is possibly TRBD1 (6 bases). This CDR3 contains 13 residues. Germline CDR1 and CDR2: SGHAT and FQDESV (reference sequence). V lost 7 bases, J lost 2 bases, and 10 bases lay in between.